The next 14 T cell receptor beta chains were all read from a single sample in a study of blood T cell repertoires in COVID-19. Sequencing used immunoSEQ multiplex PCR; TCRdb keeps in-frame clones, though not all of them. The table lists about 260,000 clones, more than 85% of them singletons. Material for sequencing was PBMCs or T cells enriched from blood (not recorded which). The receptors originated from a man aged 40-49 years who had been exposed to COVID-19.

This clone was recorded a few times. The V and J genes are TRBV2 and TRBJ2-1, with TRBD1 identical over 7 bases. V was clipped by 4 bases and J by 15 bases; unmatched bases: 12. This CDR3 region has 13 residues. Looked up from germline, CDR1 is SNHLY and CDR2 is FYNNEI. The chain's CDR3 is CASSGDSSVARFF. The CDR3 DNA sequence: TGTGCCAGCAGTGGGGACAGCAGTGTGGCGCGGTTCTTC.

The V gene is TRBV10-2, the J gene TRBJ2-7; weak D call: TRBD1 (6 bases). CDR1 is WSHSY and CDR2 is SAAADI in the germline V gene. V was pared by 2 bases and J by 6 bases, with 8 bases between. The CDR3 length is 12 residues. The CDR3 loop is CASSETGREQYF. In DNA form, the CDR3 reads TGCGCCAGCAGTGAGACAGGGCGCGAGCAGTACTTC.

The chain employs TRBV19 and TRBJ2-1; 10 bases map to TRBD2. The V segment lost 3 bases and the J segment 2 bases; nucleotides outside the gene matches: 4. CDR1 and CDR2 (germline): LNHDA, SQIVND (reference sequence). There are 16 residues in the CDR3. The CDR3 reads CASSMLGLAAYNEQFF. CDR3 in DNA: TGTGCCAGTAGTATGTTAGGACTAGCGGCCTACAATGAGCAGTTCTTC.

Points on this clone: A read error may account for a junction end that differs from germline. This chain uses TRBV19 with TRBJ2-1, with TRBD2 as a possible D gene (6 bases). Germline CDR1 reads LNHDA; CDR2 reads SQIVND (reference sequence). This CDR3 has 15 amino acids. The CDR3 DNA follows: TGTGCCAGTAGTATAATCCGGGAGTCCTATAATGAGCAGTTCTTC. Translated, it gives CASSIIRESYNEQFF. The variable domain in full, with the rest retrieved from reference TRBV19 and TRBJ2-1, is DGGITQSPKYLFRKEGQNVTLSCEQNLNHDAMYWYRQDPGQGLRLIYYSQIVNDFQKGDIAEGYSVSREKKESFPLTVTSAQKNPTAFYLCASSIIRESYNEQFFGPGTRLTVL.

The chain employs TRBV7-2 and TRBJ1-1; no reliable D call. V shed 1 base and J shed 4 bases, with 7 bases lying between them. Looked up from germline, CDR1 is SGHTA and CDR2 is FQGNSA. The CDR3 is 13 amino acids. CDR3 in amino acids: CASSLVGSTEAFF. The CDR3 nucleotides are TGTGCCAGCAGCTTAGTGGGGAGCACTGAAGCTTTCTTT.

This chain uses TRBV10-3 with TRBJ2-7; TRBD1 aligns across 11 bases. The CDR3 is made up of 14 amino acids. The V gene end was trimmed by 6 bases and the J gene end by 1 base; junction bases not matched to a gene: 2. From germline, CDR1 is ENHRY and CDR2 SYGVKD. The CDR3 here is CAIRGQGGSYEQYF. The CDR3 DNA is TGTGCCATCAGGGGACAGGGGGGGTCCTACGAGCAGTACTTC.

The gene calls are TRBV19 and TRBJ2-7; 9 bases line up with TRBD2. Germline CDR1 is LNHDA and CDR2 is SQIVND (reference sequence). The CDR3 is made up of 17 amino acids. V trimming: 3 bases; J trimming: 2 bases; junction bases outside the gene matches: 11. DNA for the CDR3: TGTGCCAGTAGTATTGGGCTAGCGGGATCTCTACCCTACGAGCAGTACTTC. Translation gives CASSIGLAGSLPYEQYF.

This sequence joins TRBV29-1 and TRBJ2-3, with 9 bases identical to TRBD2. CDR3 length: 19 amino acids. The germline CDR1 and CDR2 sequences are SQVTM and ANQGSEA. V lost 5 bases, J lost 2 bases, and 20 bases stayed unmatched. CDR3: CSVHAAGGILTYFTDTQYF. The CDR3 nucleotides are TGCAGCGTTCATGCGGCGGGAGGGATTCTTACGTATTTCACAGATACGCAGTATTTT.

This chain joins TRBV7-6 and TRBJ2-1, with 7 bases aligning to TRBD1. Germline-derived CDR1 and CDR2 are SGHVS and FNYEAQ. The CDR3 is 15 amino acids. The J segment lost 4 bases and the V segment lost 1 base, leaving 4 bases of the junction unmatched. The CDR3 region has the DNA TGTGCCAGCAGCTTAGGACAGGGCGATTACAATGAGCAGTTCTTC. Translation gives CASSLGQGDYNEQFF.

This chain uses TRBV28 with TRBJ1-3; possible D gene TRBD1, 5 bases. The germline V gene has CDR1 MDHEN and CDR2 SYDVKM. CDR3 length equals 14 residues. V was trimmed by 5 bases and J by 2 bases, leaving 10 bases between them. The CDR3 is CASSVQGTGNTIYF. As DNA, the CDR3 is TGTGCCAGCAGTGTGCAGGGAACTGGAAACACCATATATTTT.

The chain carries TRBV19 and TRBJ1-1; D possibly corresponds to TRBD1 (6 bases). The CDR3 has 13 residues. V shed 5 bases and J shed 9 bases, with 16 bases lying between them. Germline V CDR1 and CDR2: LNHDA, SQIVND (reference sequence). The CDR3 sequence is CASSPRTDLKAFF. As DNA, the CDR3 is TGTGCCAGTAGTCCAAGGACAGACCTGAAAGCTTTCTTT.

The V call is TRBV6-5, the J call TRBJ2-3; 7 bases match TRBD1. Germline V gene data show CDR1 as MNHEY and CDR2 as SVGAGI. The CDR3 totals 15 residues. J lost 6 bases, V lost 0 bases, and 6 bases had no gene match. DNA for the CDR3: TGTGCCAGCAGTTACTCGAAGGGGGCCCGGGATACGCAGTATTTT. Its translation: CASSYSKGARDTQYF.

This sequence joins TRBV5-4 and TRBJ1-2; 10 nucleotides align to TRBD1. With V trimmed by 6 bases and J by 5 bases, 10 bases remained unmatched. This CDR3 region has 15 residues. Germline CDR1 is SGHNT and CDR2 is YYREEE (reference sequence). CDR3 region: CASIPDRGTLYGYTF. Written as DNA, the CDR3 is TGTGCCAGCATCCCGGACAGGGGGACGTTATATGGCTACACCTTC. Based on the CDR3 plus reference TRBV5-4 and TRBJ1-2, the full variable domain is ETGVTQSPTHLIKTRGQQVTLRCSSQSGHNTVSWYQQALGQGPQFIFQYYREEENGRGNFPPRFSGLQFPNYSSELNVNALELDDSALYLCASIPDRGTLYGYTFGSGTRLTVV.

V and J are TRBV3-1 (or the pseudogene TRBV3-2) and TRBJ2-3, with a weak D call TRBD1 (6 bases). The length of the CDR3 is 16 residues. The germline V gene has CDR1 LGHDT and CDR2 YNNKEL (reference sequence). The germline V and J ends were trimmed by 0 bases and 3 bases, with 13 bases remaining between them. The CDR3 nucleotides read TGTGCCAGCAGCCAAGAAATGACACAGGGAACAGATACGCAGTATTTT. As protein: CASSQEMTQGTDTQYF.